A single sample gave rise to the 21 T cell receptor beta chains below, sequenced in a study of blood T cell repertoires in COVID-19. Profiling relied on immunoSEQ multiplex PCR, and the TCRdb table lists in-frame clones only, not all of them. The sample has some 160,000 clones, roughly nine tenths seen once. The sequenced material came from peripheral blood. These receptors were taken from a man aged 55 to 70 with acute or convalescent COVID-19.

The rearrangement uses TRBV2 and TRBJ2-1; tentative D call: TRBD1 (5 bases). The CDR3 totals 13 residues. Germline-derived CDR1 and CDR2 are SNHLY and FYNNEI. Trimming took off 6 bases at V and 5 bases at J, with 11 bases between the two ends. This chain's CDR3 is CASSQLTDNEQFF. CDR3 DNA sequence: TGTGCCAGCAGCCAACTGACAGACAATGAGCAGTTCTTC. Full variable domain (outside the CDR3, taken from reference TRBV2 and TRBJ2-1): EPEVTQTPSHQVTQMGQEVILRCVPISNHLYFYWYRQILGQKVEFLVSFYNNEISEKSEIFDDQFSVERPDGSNFTLKIRSTKLEDSAMYFCASSQLTDNEQFFGPGTRLTVL.

The CDR3 loop is CASSSGQGNEKLFF. In DNA, the CDR3 is TGCGCCAGCAGCTCGGGACAGGGTAATGAAAAACTGTTTTTT. V usage is TRBV5-1 and J usage is TRBJ1-4, with 9 bases aligning to TRBD1. In germline, CDR1 is SGHRS, CDR2 YFSETQ. The CDR3 runs 14 residues. The junction had 1 base not matched to a gene; V was cut back by 3 bases and J by 4 bases.

Only one count was recorded for this clone. The J gene is TRBJ2-7, the V gene TRBV11-2; D is undetermined. Trimming cost V 1 base and J 3 bases, with 10 bases left between them. This CDR3 is built from 14 residues. The V gene's germline CDR1 is SGHAT and CDR2 FQNNGV. In DNA, the CDR3 is TGTGCCAGCAGCTTAGTCGGCGGAATCTACGAGCAGTACTTC. Its translation: CASSLVGGIYEQYF. Using reference TRBV11-2 and TRBJ2-7 for the parts outside the CDR3, the full variable domain is EAGVAQSPRYKIIEKRQSVAFWCNPISGHATLYWYQQILGQGPKLLIQFQNNGVVDDSQLPKDRFSAERLKGVDSTLKIQPAKLEDSAVYLCASSLVGGIYEQYFGPGTRLTVT.

CDR3 region: CASSQGPLDRTYEQYF. The CDR3 DNA is TGCGCCAGCAGCCAAGGTCCCCTGGACAGGACCTACGAGCAGTACTTC. V usage is TRBV4-1 and J usage is TRBJ2-7; the match to TRBD1 covers 7 bases. CDR1 MGHRA and CDR2 YSYEKL come from the germline V gene. CDR3 length: 16 residues. Unmatched junction bases numbered 8, after V lost 1 base and J lost 2 bases.

The chain is built from TRBV19 and TRBJ1-5, with 9 bases that match TRBD1. The CDR3 consists of 14 residues. The junction had 5 bases not matched to a gene; V was cut back by 6 bases and J by 5 bases. Germline V CDR1 and CDR2: LNHDA, SQIVND (reference sequence). This CDR3 reads CASSRDRVYQPQHF. CDR3 bases: TGTGCCAGTAGCCGGGACAGGGTTTATCAGCCCCAGCATTTT.

In its sample, this clone was seen once. This chain connects TRBV10-3 to TRBJ1-3, with TRBD1 identical over 9 bases. CDR3 size: 14 residues. The germline V gene encodes CDR1 ENHRY and CDR2 SYGVKD. The junction had 8 bases not matched to a gene; V was cut back by 10 bases and J by 4 bases. The CDR3 loop reads CATQTGGKGNTIYF. CDR3 bases: TGTGCCACCCAGACAGGGGGGAAAGGAAACACCATATATTTT.

The rearrangement uses TRBV5-1 and TRBJ1-1; D is possibly TRBD1 (5 bases). CDR1 SGHRS and CDR2 YFSETQ come from the germline V gene. V shed 0 bases and J shed 1 base, with 10 bases lying between them. The CDR3 runs to 15 residues. The CDR3 loop reads CASSLDFQGNTEAFF. CDR3 nucleotide sequence: TGCGCCAGCAGCTTGGATTTCCAGGGGAACACTGAAGCTTTCTTT.

J is TRBJ2-3 and V is TRBV7-9; D is perhaps TRBD1 (6 bases). CDR3 size: 13 residues. Germline V gene lookup returns CDR1 SEHNR and CDR2 FQNEAQ (reference sequence). Between the trimmed V and J ends, which lost 1 base and 9 bases, there was a span of 11 bases. The CDR3 reads CASSLEDTGTQYF. In nucleotides, the CDR3 is TGTGCCAGCAGCTTAGAGGACACAGGGACGCAGTATTTT.

The chain employs TRBV11-3 and TRBJ2-2, with 8 bases lining up with TRBD1. This CDR3 comprises 13 residues. Trimming cost V 7 bases and J 6 bases; bases outside gene matches: 4. Germline CDR1 and CDR2: SGHNT and YENEEA. The CDR3 region has the DNA TGTGCCAGCAAACGGACAGGGCCCGGGGAGCTGTTTTTT. As protein: CASKRTGPGELFF. The whole variable domain, filled in from reference TRBV11-3 and TRBJ2-2, reads EAGVVQSPRYKIIEKKQPVAFWCNPISGHNTLYWYLQNLGQGPELLIRYENEEAVDDSQLPKDRFSAERLKGVDSTLKIQPAELGDSAVYLCASKRTGPGELFFGEGSRLTVL.

The chain uses TRBV19 and TRBJ1-5, with a possible D match to TRBD1 (6 bases). The V end was cut by 6 bases, the J end by 3 bases, with 9 bases between. The V gene's germline CDR1 is LNHDA and CDR2 SQIVND (reference sequence). This CDR3 comprises 13 residues. The CDR3 sequence: CASSRQVNQPQHF. The CDR3 coding sequence is TGTGCCAGTAGCAGACAGGTCAATCAGCCCCAGCATTTT.

The chain joins TRBV5-6 to TRBJ2-2; 8 nucleotides line up with TRBD2. The junction had 9 bases not matched to a gene; V was cut back by 1 base and J by 1 base. The V gene's germline CDR1 is SGHDT and CDR2 YYEEEE. The CDR3 length is 18 residues. The CDR3 DNA reads TGTGCCAGCAGCTTGTTAGGGCGGGGGGCCCAGAACACCGGGGAGCTGTTTTTT. Its translation: CASSLLGRGAQNTGELFF.

The V call is TRBV19, the J call TRBJ1-5; D possibly corresponds to TRBD1 (5 bases). Trimming removed 5 bases at V and 3 bases at J, with 8 bases between. Looked up from germline, CDR1 is LNHDA and CDR2 is SQIVND (reference sequence). The CDR3 extends over 13 amino acids. The CDR3 is CASSPDNNQPQHF. The CDR3 DNA sequence: TGTGCCAGTAGTCCGGACAACAATCAGCCCCAGCATTTT.

The chain is built from TRBV5-1 and TRBJ1-1, with D hard to call. CDR3 length: 13 residues. Trimming took off 2 bases at V and 5 bases at J, with 10 bases between the two ends. CDR1 and CDR2 from the germline V gene are SGHRS and YFSETQ. The CDR3 loop is CASSLDGGTEAFF. CDR3 bases: TGCGCCAGCAGCTTAGACGGAGGGACTGAAGCTTTCTTT. The full variable domain, with the rest looked up from reference TRBV5-1 and TRBJ1-1, is KAGVTQTPRYLIKTRGQQVTLSCSPISGHRSVSWYQQTPGQGLQFLFEYFSETQRNKGNFPGRFSGRQFSNSRSEMNVSTLELGDSALYLCASSLDGGTEAFFGQGTRLTVV.

This clone was seen just once. The chain employs TRBV11-2 and TRBJ1-2; perhaps TRBD1 as D (6 bases). This CDR3 contains 15 residues. Trimming removed 5 bases from V and 7 bases from J, with 20 bases in between. Germline values: CDR1 SGHAT, CDR2 FQNNGV. In DNA form, the CDR3 reads TGTGCCAGCAGCCCCCGACAGGAACAACCCCTTGGCTACACCTTC. Amino acids: CASSPRQEQPLGYTF.

This clone has only one observation. The rearrangement uses TRBV20-1 and TRBJ2-1; weak D call: TRBD1 (6 bases). The germline V and J ends were trimmed by 3 bases and 4 bases, with 31 bases remaining between them. CDR1 and CDR2 from the germline V gene are DFQATT and SNEGSKA (reference sequence). This CDR3 contains 20 residues. The CDR3 DNA sequence: TGCAGTGCTAGTTACTCGAGACAGGTTACATTCCGGCCCCATTACAATGAGCAGTTCTTC. It yields the protein CSASYSRQVTFRPHYNEQFF.

In its sample, this clone was seen a few times. The chain couples TRBV3-1 (or the pseudogene TRBV3-2) to TRBJ2-1; 15 bases align to TRBD2. The germline V gene encodes CDR1 LGHDT and CDR2 YNNKEL (reference sequence). V lost 1 base and J lost 1; bases outside the gene matches: 11. CDR3 length: 21 amino acids. CDR3 region: CASSQAGRTSGGAVSYNEQFF. For the CDR3, the DNA is TGTGCCAGCAGCCAAGCGGGCAGGACTAGCGGGGGGGCCGTGTCCTACAATGAGCAGTTCTTC.

The chain couples TRBV27 to TRBJ1-2, with TRBD1 matching 7 bases. Germline V gene lookup returns CDR1 MNHEY and CDR2 SMNVEV (reference sequence). The CDR3 has 15 residues. Trimming cost V 2 bases and J 5 bases; bases outside gene matches: 8. Written as DNA, the CDR3 is TGTGCCAGCAGTTTAGCCGGGACAGCTCTTTATGGCTACACCTTC. The encoded protein is CASSLAGTALYGYTF.

The V and J genes are TRBV19 and TRBJ2-7, with TRBD2 matching 13 bases. Germline V gene sequence: CDR1 LNHDA, CDR2 SQIVND (reference sequence). The CDR3 runs to 15 residues. The J segment lost 5 bases and the V segment lost 5 bases, leaving 6 bases of the junction unmatched. The CDR3 region has the DNA TGTGCCAGTAGTTGGACTAGCGGGGGAATGGACGAGCAGTACTTC. The encoded protein is CASSWTSGGMDEQYF.

This rearrangement joins TRBV11-2 to TRBJ1-2; D unresolved. Germline CDR1 reads SGHAT; CDR2 reads FQNNGV. This CDR3 comprises 16 residues. V shed 4 bases and J shed 0 bases, with 15 bases lying between them. The CDR3, as DNA: TGTGCCAGCAGCTCCGAGCCGCAGGCTCCTAACTATGGCTACACCTTC. Amino acids: CASSSEPQAPNYGYTF.

The V call is TRBV6-1, the J call TRBJ2-7, with TRBD1 as a possible D gene (6 bases). The V gene's germline CDR1 is MNHNS and CDR2 SASEGT. Between the trimmed V and J ends, which lost 7 bases and 4 bases, there was a span of 14 bases. The CDR3 has 13 residues. The CDR3 here is CASNTGLSYEQYF. The CDR3 DNA is TGTGCCAGCAACACAGGGTTGTCTTACGAGCAGTACTTC.

The J gene is TRBJ2-3, the V gene TRBV19, with TRBD1 identical over 8 bases. The CDR3 runs to 15 residues. The trim removed 5 bases at V and 5 bases at J, leaving 9 bases unmatched. Germline-derived CDR1 and CDR2 are LNHDA and SQIVND (reference sequence). Written as DNA, the CDR3 is TGTGCCAGTAGTCAAGGGCCCAGGGGGCTAGATACGCAGTATTTT. Amino acids: CASSQGPRGLDTQYF. Complete variable domain (other parts from reference TRBV19 and TRBJ2-3): DGGITQSPKYLFRKEGQNVTLSCEQNLNHDAMYWYRQDPGQGLRLIYYSQIVNDFQKGDIAEGYSVSREKKESFPLTVTSAQKNPTAFYLCASSQGPRGLDTQYFGPGTRLTVL.